One TCR beta chain is described in this entry. This entry comes from a study of blood T cell repertoires in COVID-19. Measured with immunoSEQ multiplex PCR; TCRdb has only the in-frame clones, and not every one. This sample has around 430,000 clones, with about 86% found just once. The V gene lost 2 bases and the J gene lost 10 bases, with 14 bases spanning the gap. This CDR3 has 13 amino acids. CDR1 is SGHAT, CDR2 FQNNGV, per germline. The source material was PBMCs or T cells enriched from blood (not recorded which). This receptor was taken from a woman between 50 and 59 years old who had recovered from COVID-19. The rearrangement uses TRBV11-2 and TRBJ1-2; D may be TRBD1 (6 bases). CDR3 nucleotide sequence: TGTGCCAGCAGCTTAAGGCAGGGGTTGGACTACACCTTC. Translating it yields CASSLRQGLDYTF.